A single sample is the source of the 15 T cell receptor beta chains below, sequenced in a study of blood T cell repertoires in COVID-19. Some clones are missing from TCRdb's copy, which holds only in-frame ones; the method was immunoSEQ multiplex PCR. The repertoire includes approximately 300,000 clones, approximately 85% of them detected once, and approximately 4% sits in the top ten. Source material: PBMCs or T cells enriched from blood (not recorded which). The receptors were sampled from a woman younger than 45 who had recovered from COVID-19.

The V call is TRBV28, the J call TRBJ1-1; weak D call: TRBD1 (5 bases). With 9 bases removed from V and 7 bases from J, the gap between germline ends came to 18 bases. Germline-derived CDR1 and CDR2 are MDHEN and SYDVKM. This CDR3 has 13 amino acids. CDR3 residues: CASEPTGAREAFF. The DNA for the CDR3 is TGTGCCAGTGAACCAACAGGTGCCCGTGAAGCTTTCTTT.

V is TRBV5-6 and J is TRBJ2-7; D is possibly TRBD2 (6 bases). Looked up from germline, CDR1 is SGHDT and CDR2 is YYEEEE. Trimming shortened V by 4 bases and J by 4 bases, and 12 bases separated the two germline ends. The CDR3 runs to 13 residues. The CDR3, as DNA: TGTGCCAGCAGCCGGGGGTCAGGGTACGAGCAGTACTTC. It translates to CASSRGSGYEQYF.

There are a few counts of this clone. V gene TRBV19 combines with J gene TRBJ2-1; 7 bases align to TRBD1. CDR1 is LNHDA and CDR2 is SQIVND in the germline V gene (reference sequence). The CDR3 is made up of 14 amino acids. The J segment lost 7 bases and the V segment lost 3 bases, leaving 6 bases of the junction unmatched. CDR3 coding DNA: TGTGCCAGTAGTATCCGGGACAGACAGAATGAGCAGTTCTTC. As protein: CASSIRDRQNEQFF.

Here the CDR3 DNA reads TGTGCCACCAGCGGCGTCCCGGGACAGGGTTTGAACACTGAAGCTTTCTTT. This codes for CATSGVPGQGLNTEAFF. The chain uses TRBV15 and TRBJ1-1, with 9 bases matching TRBD1. The CDR3 covers 17 residues. The V gene's germline CDR1 is LNHNV and CDR2 YYDKDF (reference sequence). V trimming: 5 bases; J trimming: 0 bases; junction bases outside the gene matches: 10.

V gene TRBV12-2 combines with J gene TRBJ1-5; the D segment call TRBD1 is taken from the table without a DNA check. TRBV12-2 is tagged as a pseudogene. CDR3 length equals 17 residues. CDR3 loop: CASRLGPDPQSPQPQHF. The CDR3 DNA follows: TGTGCAAGTCGCTTGGGGCCGGACCCCCAATCTCCCCAGCCCCAGCATTTT.

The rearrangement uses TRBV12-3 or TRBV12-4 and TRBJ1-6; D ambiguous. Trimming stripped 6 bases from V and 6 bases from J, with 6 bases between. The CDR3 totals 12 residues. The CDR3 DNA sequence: TGTGCCAGCAGCTCCCGTAATTCACCCCTCCACTTT. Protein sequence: CASSSRNSPLHF.

The CDR3 sequence is CASSVSQGLRELFF. In DNA, the CDR3 is TGTGCCAGCAGTGTATCGCAGGGATTACGGGAGCTGTTTTTT. This chain links TRBV2 with TRBJ2-2, with D maybe TRBD1 (5 bases). The germline CDR1 and CDR2 sequences are SNHLY and FYNNEI. CDR3 length: 14 amino acids. The ends were cut back, 4 bases at V and 9 bases at J, with 15 bases in the middle.

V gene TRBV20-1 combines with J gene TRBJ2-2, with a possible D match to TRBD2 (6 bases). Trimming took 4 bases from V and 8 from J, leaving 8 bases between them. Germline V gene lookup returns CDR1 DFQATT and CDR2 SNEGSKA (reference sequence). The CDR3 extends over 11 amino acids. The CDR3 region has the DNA TGCAGTGCTATCGGAGGGGGGGAGCTGTTTTTT. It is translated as CSAIGGGELFF.

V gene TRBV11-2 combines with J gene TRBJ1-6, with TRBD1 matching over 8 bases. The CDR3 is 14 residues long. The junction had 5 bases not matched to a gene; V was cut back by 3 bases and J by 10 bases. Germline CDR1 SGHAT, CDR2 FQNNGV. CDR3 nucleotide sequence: TGTGCCAGCAGCTTTGGGACAGGAAGATCACCCCTCCACTTT. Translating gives CASSFGTGRSPLHF. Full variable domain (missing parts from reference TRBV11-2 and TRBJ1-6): EAGVAQSPRYKIIEKRQSVAFWCNPISGHATLYWYQQILGQGPKLLIQFQNNGVVDDSQLPKDRFSAERLKGVDSTLKIQPAKLEDSAVYLCASSFGTGRSPLHFGNGTRLTVT.

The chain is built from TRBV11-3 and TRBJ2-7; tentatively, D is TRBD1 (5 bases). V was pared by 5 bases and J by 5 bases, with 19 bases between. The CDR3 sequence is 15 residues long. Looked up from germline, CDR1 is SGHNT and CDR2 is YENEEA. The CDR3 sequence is CASSLRAGSEHEQYF. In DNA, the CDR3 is TGTGCCAGCAGCCTCAGGGCCGGAAGCGAACACGAGCAGTACTTC.

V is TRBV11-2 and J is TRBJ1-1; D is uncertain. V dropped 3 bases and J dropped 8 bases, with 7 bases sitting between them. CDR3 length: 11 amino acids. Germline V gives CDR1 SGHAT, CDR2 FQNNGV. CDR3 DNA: TGTGCCAGCAGCTTGAGCAGGGAAGCTTTCTTT. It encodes CASSLSREAFF. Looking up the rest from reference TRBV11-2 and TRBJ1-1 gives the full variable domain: EAGVAQSPRYKIIEKRQSVAFWCNPISGHATLYWYQQILGQGPKLLIQFQNNGVVDDSQLPKDRFSAERLKGVDSTLKIQPAKLEDSAVYLCASSLSREAFFGQGTRLTVV.

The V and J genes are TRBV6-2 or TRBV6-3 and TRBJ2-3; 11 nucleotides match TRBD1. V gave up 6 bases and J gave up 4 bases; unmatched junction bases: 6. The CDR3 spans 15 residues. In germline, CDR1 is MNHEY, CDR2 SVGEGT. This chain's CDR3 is CASSHGDRGADTQYF. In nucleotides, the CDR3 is TGTGCCAGCAGCCATGGGGACAGGGGGGCAGATACGCAGTATTTT.

CDR3 loop: CASSLRQGGETQYF. CDR3 DNA sequence: TGTGCCAGCAGCTTGAGACAGGGAGGAGAGACCCAGTACTTC. The chain combines TRBV5-6 with TRBJ2-5, with D tentatively TRBD1 (7 bases). The germline gives CDR1 SGHDT, CDR2 YYEEEE. The V and J ends lost 1 base and 4 bases respectively, with 11 bases between them. The CDR3 contains 14 residues.

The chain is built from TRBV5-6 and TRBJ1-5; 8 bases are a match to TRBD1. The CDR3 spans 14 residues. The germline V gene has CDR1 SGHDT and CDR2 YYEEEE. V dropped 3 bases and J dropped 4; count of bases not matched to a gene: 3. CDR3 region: CASSYGQGNQPQHF. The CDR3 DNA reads TGTGCCAGCAGCTACGGACAGGGTAATCAGCCCCAGCATTTT.

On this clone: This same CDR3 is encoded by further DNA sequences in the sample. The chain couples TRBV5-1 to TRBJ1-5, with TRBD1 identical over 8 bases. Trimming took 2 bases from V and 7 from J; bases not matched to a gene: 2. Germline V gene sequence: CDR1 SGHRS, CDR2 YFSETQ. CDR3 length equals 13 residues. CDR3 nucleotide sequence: TGCGCCAGCAGCTTACAGGGGGACCAGCCCCAGCATTTT. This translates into CASSLQGDQPQHF.